This T cell receptor (beta chain) stems from a study of response to subunit inactivated influenza vaccine. In regard to this clonotype: Its specificity is unknown.

Study-wide findings and caveats: Few new T cells, the authors suggested, are recruited by each seasonal influenza vaccination.

MiXCR was run by TCRdb on the RT-PCR reads, yielding one entry per CDR3 protein. This sample yields around 530,000 distinct CDR3 sequences, of which 16% are seen a single time; approximately 3% belongs to the top ten. The clonotype was recovered from a man between 50 and 70 years old who received an inactivated influenza vaccine. This sample comprised CD4+ T cells sorted from PBMCs, obtained about 23 months after vaccination.

The DNA of the CDR3 is TGTGCCAGCAGCCCGCCAGACGGCTACGAGCAGTACTTC. It yields the protein CASSPPDGYEQYF. This chain uses TRBV7-2 with TRBJ2-7; D gene ambiguous. This CDR3 region has 13 residues. V dropped 5 bases and J dropped 3 bases, with 11 bases sitting between them. Per germline, CDR1 SGHTA and CDR2 FQGNSA.